The rows below give T cell receptor beta chains drawn from one sample of a study of shared clonotypes between healthy human individuals. This table comes from immunoSEQ multiplex PCR, and its TCRdb copy is limited to in-frame clones, with some not included. The table records some 2,400,000 clones, under 97% of them present only once. Sequenced: naive CD4+ T cells sorted from blood. The source of these receptors is a man aged 18-30 years in good health. Both conserved end residues are part of each CDR3. D genes are given only for firm matches. Not all rows give a size; the values are once, few, many and, for expanded clones, a class.

abundance	j_gene	d_gene	v_gene	CDR3aa	CDR3nt
NA	TRBJ2-7	NA	TRBV19	CASRVQDGAYEQYF	TGTGCCAGTAGGGTTCAGGACGGAGCCTACGAGCAGTACTTC
NA	TRBJ1-2	NA	TRBV7-8	CASSFKANYGYTF	TGTGCCAGCAGCTTCAAAGCTAACTATGGCTACACCTTC
NA	TRBJ1-5	NA	TRBV7-8	CASSRAVPNQPQHF	TGTGCCAGCAGCAGGGCCGTCCCCAATCAGCCCCAGCATTTT
NA	TRBJ2-7	TRBD2	TRBV18	CASSLGLARPEQYF	TGTGCCAGCTCACTGGGACTAGCTCGGCCCGAGCAGTACTTC
NA	TRBJ2-5	NA	TRBV6-6	CASSYGPTLETQYF	TGTGCCAGCAGTTACGGGCCTACGCTCGAGACCCAGTACTTC
NA	TRBJ2-2	TRBD2	TRBV11-3	CASSLSSGSPNTGELFF	TGTGCCAGCAGCTTATCAAGCGGGAGCCCAAACACCGGGGAGCTGTTTTTT
once	TRBJ1-1	NA	TRBV5-1	CASSLAGANLDTEAFF	TGCGCCAGCAGCTTGGCGGGGGCCAATTTAGACACTGAAGCTTTCTTT
NA	TRBJ2-1	TRBD2	TRBV2	CASSFRVAGGLHEQFF	TGTGCCAGCAGTTTTCGGGTGGCGGGAGGGCTTCATGAGCAGTTCTTC
NA	TRBJ2-1	NA	TRBV7-9	CASSLVGNEQFF	TGTGCCAGCAGCTTAGTCGGCAATGAGCAGTTCTTC
NA	TRBJ2-1	NA	TRBV20-1	CSAYSNEQFF	TGCAGTGCTTATAGCAATGAGCAGTTCTTC
NA	TRBJ1-1	NA	TRBV2	CASSDYGQGYTEAFF	TGTGCCAGCAGTGATTACGGGCAGGGGTACACTGAAGCTTTCTTT
once	TRBJ1-4	TRBD1	TRBV9	CASSTGTGGSNEKLFF	TGTGCCAGCAGCACAGGGACAGGGGGGAGTAATGAAAAACTGTTTTTT
NA	TRBJ1-1	NA	TRBV5-4	CASRPGTPQNTEAFF	TGTGCCAGCAGACCCGGGACACCTCAGAACACTGAAGCTTTCTTT
NA	TRBJ1-5	TRBD1	TRBV7-3	CARQQGAEVRQPQHF	TGTGCCAGACAACAGGGGGCAGAGGTGCGTCAGCCCCAGCATTTT
NA	TRBJ2-7	TRBD1	TRBV5-1	CASSLTGQGIYEQYF	TGCGCCAGCAGCTTAACGGGACAGGGGATATACGAGCAGTACTTC
NA	TRBJ2-3	NA	TRBV18	CASSLERVSTDTQYF	TGTGCCAGCTCACTAGAGCGGGTTAGCACAGATACGCAGTATTTT
NA	TRBJ1-3	NA	TRBV11-2	CASSPDGYSGNTIYF	TGTGCCAGCAGCCCGGACGGATACTCTGGAAACACCATATATTTT
NA	TRBJ2-5	NA	TRBV28	CASSLFSGKETQYF	TGTGCCAGCAGTTTATTTTCGGGGAAAGAGACCCAGTACTTC
NA	TRBJ2-3	TRBD2	TRBV18	CASSATTGGPSDTQYF	TGTGCCAGCTCAGCCACTACGGGAGGGCCCTCAGATACGCAGTATTTT
NA	TRBJ1-1	NA	TRBV9	CASSRHSTANTEAFF	TGTGCCAGTAGCCGACACTCCACGGCGAACACTGAAGCTTTCTTT
NA	TRBJ2-7	TRBD1	TRBV4-2	CASSYYSGTDYEQYF	TGTGCCAGCAGCTATTATTCCGGGACAGACTACGAGCAGTACTTC
NA	TRBJ2-5	NA	TRBV7-7	CASSRSPRETQYF	TGTGCTAGCAGCCGCTCACCTAGGGAGACCCAGTACTTC
NA	TRBJ1-5	NA	TRBV28	CASSLTLEGQPQHF	TGTGCCAGCAGTTTAACATTGGAGGGTCAGCCCCAGCATTTT
once	TRBJ2-6	TRBD2	TRBV28	CASSLTSAGAPSGANVLTF	TGTGCCAGCAGTCTTACCTCAGCGGGGGCCCCCTCTGGGGCCAACGTCCTGACTTTC
NA	TRBJ1-5	TRBD1	TRBV27	CASSPDRALQPQHF	TGTGCCAGCAGTCCGGACAGGGCTTTACAGCCCCAGCATTTT
NA	TRBJ2-1	TRBD2	TRBV15	CATSGHGTSGVWGQFF	TGTGCCACCAGCGGGCATGGGACTAGCGGTGTTTGGGGGCAGTTCTTC
NA	TRBJ2-1	TRBD2	TRBV6-6	CASLAGGQGEQFF	TGTGCCAGCTTAGCGGGAGGGCAGGGTGAGCAGTTCTTC
NA	TRBJ2-3	TRBD2	TRBV6-1	CASSELAGGGSDTQYF	TGTGCCAGCAGTGAATTAGCGGGGGGGGGATCAGATACGCAGTATTTT
NA	TRBJ2-7	TRBD1	TRBV7-2	CASSLEQGPHYEQYF	TGTGCCAGCAGCTTAGAACAGGGGCCCCACTACGAGCAGTACTTC
NA	TRBJ2-2	NA	TRBV10-2	CASSESRTGELFF	TGCGCCAGCAGTGAGTCACGCACCGGGGAGCTGTTTTTT
NA	TRBJ1-6	TRBD1	TRBV18	CASSPATGWDNSPLHF	TGTGCCAGCTCACCAGCGACAGGGTGGGATAATTCACCCCTCCACTTT
NA	TRBJ1-3	NA	TRBV6-1	CASSEAHSGNTIYF	TGTGCCAGCAGTGAAGCGCACTCTGGAAACACCATATATTTT
NA	TRBJ1-5	NA	TRBV19	CASTEAGVGAGQPQHF	TGTGCCAGTACCGAAGCTGGGGTTGGGGCAGGTCAGCCCCAGCATTTT
NA	TRBJ1-4	NA	TRBV27	CASSLRGGEKLFF	TGTGCCAGCAGTTTAAGGGGAGGTGAAAAACTGTTTTTT
once	TRBJ1-3	NA	TRBV30	CASSGVVVGNTIYF	TGTGCCTCTTCCGGGGTAGTGGTGGGAAACACCATATATTTT
NA	TRBJ1-2	NA	TRBV2	CASSEVQGLGYTF	TGTGCCAGCAGTGAAGTTCAGGGCCTAGGCTACACCTTC
NA	TRBJ1-5	NA	TRBV10-3	CAISESFQGASNQPQHF	TGTGCCATCAGTGAGTCCTTCCAAGGGGCCAGCAATCAGCCCCAGCATTTT
NA	TRBJ1-4	TRBD1	TRBV10-3	CAISGQDRRTATNEKLFF	TGTGCCATCAGTGGGCAGGACAGGCGGACGGCTACTAATGAAAAACTATTTTTT
NA	TRBJ1-5	NA	TRBV19	CASSTGRIDQPQHF	TGTGCCAGTAGTACCGGCCGTATAGATCAGCCCCAGCATTTT
once	TRBJ2-7	NA	TRBV15	CATSFKGGGPSYEQYF	TGTGCCACCAGCTTCAAGGGGGGAGGGCCCTCCTACGAGCAGTACTTC
NA	TRBJ1-3	NA	TRBV30	CAWARNTIYF	TGTGCCTGGGCGAGAAACACCATATATTTT
few	TRBJ2-3	NA	TRBV6-5	CASSYLGGGTDTQYF	TGTGCCAGCAGTTACTTGGGCGGGGGCACAGATACGCAGTATTTT
NA	TRBJ2-7	NA	TRBV29-1	CSVGVKGEQYF	TGCAGCGTTGGGGTGAAGGGCGAGCAGTACTTC